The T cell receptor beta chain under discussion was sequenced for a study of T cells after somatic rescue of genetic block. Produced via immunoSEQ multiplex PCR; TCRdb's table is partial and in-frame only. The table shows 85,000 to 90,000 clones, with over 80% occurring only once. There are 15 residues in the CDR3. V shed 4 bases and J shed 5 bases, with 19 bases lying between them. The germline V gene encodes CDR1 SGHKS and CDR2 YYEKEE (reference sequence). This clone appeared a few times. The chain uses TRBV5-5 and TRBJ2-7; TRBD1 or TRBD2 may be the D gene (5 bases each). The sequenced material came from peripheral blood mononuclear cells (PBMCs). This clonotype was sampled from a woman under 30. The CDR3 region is CASSGRDPFLNEQYF. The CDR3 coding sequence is TGTGCCAGCAGCGGCCGGGACCCCTTTTTGAACGAGCAGTACTTC.